Listed below are T cell receptor beta chains from one sample, sequenced in a study of pediatric ulcerative colitis. Sequenced by immunoSEQ multiplex PCR; TCRdb stores in-frame clones only, minus some. The sample lists 60,000 or so clones, over 65% occurring once. The source material was blood. The receptors shown here come from a boy younger than 18 with moderate ulcerative colitis. Each CDR3 is given with its conserved first and last residue. D genes are given only for firm matches. Clone size is not always given. Where it is, it says once, few, many or a class for expanded clones.

j_gene	abundance	d_gene	v_gene	len	CDR3aa	CDR3nt
TRBJ2-6	once	-	TRBV27	19	CASSLWSYRGGSGANVLTF	TGTGCCAGCAGTTTATGGTCGTACAGGGGAGGCTCTGGGGCCAACGTCCTGACTTTC
TRBJ2-2	-	TRBD1	TRBV5-4	15	CASSSRDRFTGELFF	TGTGCCAGCAGCTCCCGGGACAGATTCACCGGGGAGCTGTTTTTT
TRBJ2-1	few	TRBD1	TRBV12-5	16	CASGWTGISSYNEQFF	TGTGCTAGTGGCTGGACAGGGATCAGCTCCTACAATGAGCAGTTCTTC
TRBJ2-7	-	-	TRBV7-3	14	CASSLFGKRDEQYF	TGTGCCAGCAGCTTATTTGGAAAGAGGGACGAGCAGTACTTC
TRBJ1-1	-	-	TRBV29-1	13	CSVARDGLTEAFF	TGCAGCGTTGCCCGGGACGGCTTGACTGAAGCTTTCTTT
TRBJ2-1	many	-	TRBV4-1	12	CASGETSVSVFF	TGCGCCAGCGGAGAAACGAGTGTCTCGGTGTTCTTC
TRBJ1-2	-	-	TRBV4-3	17	CASSQGLTGLGNYGYTF	TGCGCCAGCAGCCAAGGCCTCACCGGGCTGGGAAACTATGGCTACACCTTC
TRBJ2-2	-	-	TRBV19	14	CASSIFSNTGELFF	TGTGCCAGTAGTATCTTTAGTAACACCGGGGAGCTGTTTTTT
TRBJ2-7	-	TRBD1	TRBV19	16	CASSRGTELNIYEQYF	TGTGCCAGTAGCAGAGGGACAGAACTAAATATCTACGAGCAGTACTTC
TRBJ1-1	-	TRBD1	TRBV11-2	13	CASRTGGWTEAFF	TGTGCCAGTAGGACAGGGGGATGGACTGAAGCTTTCTTT
TRBJ2-7	-	-	TRBV5-1	14	CASSLLGNPTVQYF	TGCGCCAGCAGCTTACTCGGGAACCCTACGGTGCAGTACTTC
TRBJ2-7	once	TRBD1	TRBV29-1	12	CSVGQGTYEQYF	TGCAGCGTAGGACAGGGTACCTACGAGCAGTACTTC
TRBJ2-3	-	-	TRBV7-8	14	CASSSLTPTDTQYF	TGTGCCAGCAGCTCACTGACTCCAACAGATACGCAGTATTTT
TRBJ2-5	-	TRBD1	TRBV11-3	16	CASSRLGTGGRETQYF	TGTGCCAGCAGCCGACTGGGGACAGGGGGCAGGGAGACCCAGTACTTC
TRBJ1-2	-	-	TRBV5-6	16	CASSLAPAPAVYGYTF	TGTGCCAGCAGCTTGGCCCCCGCCCCCGCGGTGTATGGCTACACCTTC
TRBJ2-3	-	-	TRBV6-4	14	CASSRTITGDTQYF	TGTGCCAGCAGTCGAACGATTACAGGAGATACGCAGTATTTT
TRBJ1-2	-	TRBD1	TRBV30	16	CAWRGTGLHLNYGYTF	TGTGCCTGGAGAGGGACAGGGCTACACCTTAACTATGGCTACACCTTC
TRBJ1-1	few	-	TRBV5-1	13	CASSLDRATEAFF	TGCGCCAGCAGCTTGGACAGGGCGACTGAAGCTTTCTTT
TRBJ1-5	-	-	TRBV6-5	15	CASSATGMANQPQHF	TGTGCCAGCAGTGCCACAGGGATGGCCAATCAGCCCCAGCATTTT
TRBJ1-4	-	-	TRBV15	14	CATSRVVQARKLFF	TGTGCCACCAGCAGAGTCGTCCAGGCTAGAAAACTGTTTTTT
TRBJ1-5	-	-	TRBV18	13	CASSNKGNQPQHF	TGTGCCAGCTCAAACAAGGGAAATCAGCCCCAGCATTTT
TRBJ2-2	-	TRBD1	TRBV2	15	CASRDRDADTGELFF	TGTGCCAGCAGAGACAGGGATGCGGACACCGGGGAGCTGTTTTTT
TRBJ1-1	-	-	TRBV7-9	17	CASSWGLPHRENTEAFF	TGTGCCAGCAGCTGGGGACTTCCTCACCGGGAGAACACTGAAGCTTTCTTT
TRBJ2-7	-	TRBD1	TRBV7-2	13	CASSLGTGYEQYF	TGTGCCAGCAGCTTAGGGACAGGCTACGAGCAGTACTTC
TRBJ1-4	-	TRBD1	TRBV4-1	19	CASSQGWSGQGSPNEKLFF	TGCGCCAGCAGCCAAGGATGGTCAGGACAGGGCTCACCTAATGAAAAACTGTTTTTT
TRBJ1-4	once	-	TRBV9	15	CASSVGAATNEKLFF	TGTGCCAGCAGCGTAGGGGCGGCAACTAATGAAAAACTGTTTTTT
TRBJ2-7	-	-	TRBV9	13	CASSGTVSYEQYF	TGTGCCAGCAGCGGGACAGTCTCCTACGAGCAGTACTTC
TRBJ1-1	few	-	TRBV18	14	CASSPQGRVTEAFF	TGTGCCAGCTCACCCCAGGGAAGGGTCACTGAAGCTTTCTTT
TRBJ2-5	-	TRBD2	TRBV27	16	CASSPRTSGARETQYF	TGTGCCAGCAGTCCTCGGACTAGCGGGGCACGAGAGACCCAGTACTTC
TRBJ1-2	-	-	TRBV2	14	CASHPPRAIYGYTF	TGTGCCAGCCACCCCCCGAGGGCAATCTATGGCTACACCTTC
TRBJ1-2	-	TRBD1	TRBV2	16	CASISARDSLLYGYTF	TGTGCCAGCATCAGCGCCCGGGACAGCTTGCTCTATGGCTACACCTTC
TRBJ2-7	few	TRBD1	TRBV7-9	16	CASSWLAYGTDYEQYF	TGTGCCAGCAGCTGGTTAGCCTACGGGACAGACTACGAGCAGTACTTC
TRBJ2-7	-	TRBD2	TRBV5-4	15	CASSPRPAGDYEQYF	TGTGCCAGCAGCCCCAGACCTGCGGGGGACTACGAGCAGTACTTC
TRBJ1-4	-	-	TRBV27	14	CASSLWDGNEKLFF	TGTGCCAGCAGTTTATGGGACGGTAATGAAAAACTGTTTTTT
TRBJ1-1	few	-	TRBV19	15	CASSISSGSDTEAFF	TGTGCCAGTAGTATAAGTTCGGGGTCGGACACTGAAGCTTTCTTT
TRBJ2-7	-	TRBD2	TRBV6-4	15	CASSDRAGVSYEQYF	TGTGCCAGCAGTGATAGAGCGGGAGTGAGCTACGAGCAGTACTTC
TRBJ1-5	-	-	TRBV28	14	CASSLWQSNQPQHF	TGTGCCAGCAGTTTATGGCAGAGCAATCAGCCCCAGCATTTT
TRBJ2-7	-	TRBD2	TRBV5-1	16	CASSFGLAGASYEQYF	TGCGCCAGCAGCTTTGGACTAGCGGGGGCTAGCTACGAGCAGTACTTC
TRBJ1-6	-	-	TRBV2	18	CASSEPGAPSSYNSPLHF	TGTGCCAGCAGTGAACCGGGGGCTCCCAGCTCCTATAATTCACCCCTCCACTTT
TRBJ1-1	-	-	TRBV18	15	CASSPAGGGPTEAFF	TGTGCCAGCTCACCGGCTGGGGGGGGGCCCACTGAAGCTTTCTTT
TRBJ2-5	-	TRBD2	TRBV9	13	CASSARGEETQYF	TGTGCCAGCAGCGCTCGGGGGGAAGAGACCCAGTACTTC
TRBJ1-3	-	-	TRBV30	16	CAWSVGVSYSGNTIYF	TGTGCCTGGAGTGTAGGGGTCAGCTACTCTGGAAACACCATATATTTT
TRBJ1-1	-	-	TRBV19	13	CASSVYRNTEAFF	TGTGCCAGTAGTGTTTACAGGAACACTGAAGCTTTCTTT
TRBJ2-3	-	TRBD1	TRBV27	16	CASTFRTGRSTDTQYF	TGTGCCAGCACGTTTCGGACAGGGCGAAGCACAGATACGCAGTATTTT
TRBJ2-1	once	TRBD2	TRBV29-1	14	CSVLTSGRTEEQFF	TGCAGCGTTCTGACTAGCGGGAGAACGGAAGAGCAGTTCTTC
TRBJ2-7	-	-	TRBV6-1	13	CASSEGVVYEQYF	TGTGCCAGCAGTGAAGGGGTAGTTTACGAGCAGTACTTC
TRBJ1-1	few	-	TRBV11-2	12	CASSRINTEAFF	TGTGCCAGCAGCCGAATCAACACTGAAGCTTTCTTT
TRBJ1-1	-	-	TRBV19	11	CASRVGPKAFF	TGTGCCAGTAGGGTAGGTCCGAAAGCTTTCTTT
TRBJ2-3	-	-	TRBV7-8	13	CASSPTGIDTQYF	TGTGCCAGCAGCCCTACAGGGATAGATACGCAGTATTTT
TRBJ1-1	-	-	TRBV19	14	CASSTNPLNTEAFF	TGTGCCAGTAGTACGAACCCCCTGAACACTGAAGCTTTCTTT